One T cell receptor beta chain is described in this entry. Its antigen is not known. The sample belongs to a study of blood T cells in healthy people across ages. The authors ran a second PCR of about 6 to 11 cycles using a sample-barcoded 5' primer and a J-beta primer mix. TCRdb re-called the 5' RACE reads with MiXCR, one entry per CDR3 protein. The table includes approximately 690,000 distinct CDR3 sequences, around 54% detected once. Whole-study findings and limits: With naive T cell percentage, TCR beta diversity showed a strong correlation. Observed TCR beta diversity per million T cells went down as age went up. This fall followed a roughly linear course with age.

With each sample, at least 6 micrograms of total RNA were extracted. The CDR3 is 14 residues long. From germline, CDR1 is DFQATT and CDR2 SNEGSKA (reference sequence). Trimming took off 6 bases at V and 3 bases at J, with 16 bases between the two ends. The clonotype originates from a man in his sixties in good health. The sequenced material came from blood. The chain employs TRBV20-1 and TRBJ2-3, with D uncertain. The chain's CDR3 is CSAGSGLGTDTQYF. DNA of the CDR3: TGCAGTGCAGGGTCTGGCCTTGGGACAGATACGCAGTATTTT.